Below, 27 T cell receptor beta chains from the same sample are listed, as sequenced in a study of cytomegalovirus exposure and HLA in healthy donors. 60 Vbeta and 13 Jbeta primers were used in PCR. Assay used: immunoSEQ multiplex PCR; TCRdb lists only in-frame clones, some missing. The sample shows more than 85,000 clones, about 80% of them seen only once. Sequenced input: PBMCs. The receptors were sampled from a woman aged 45-60 years in good health and CMV-seropositive.

A few counts support this clone. The J gene is TRBJ2-5, the V gene TRBV7-2, with TRBD2 as a possible D gene (6 bases). CDR1 and CDR2 (germline): SGHTA, FQGNSA. V lost 5 bases, J lost 2 bases, and 12 bases lay in between. This CDR3 has 14 amino acids. The CDR3 is CASSQHGSQETQYF. The CDR3 DNA follows: TGTGCCAGCAGCCAGCACGGGAGTCAAGAGACCCAGTACTTC.

The chain links TRBV7-8 to TRBJ1-1; no reliable D call. Trimming took 5 bases from V and 0 from J, leaving 7 bases between them. Germline V gene lookup returns CDR1 SGHVS and CDR2 FQNEAQ. The CDR3 is made up of 13 amino acids. The CDR3 reads CASSGRMNTEAFF. The CDR3 coding sequence is TGTGCCAGCAGCGGGAGAATGAACACTGAAGCTTTCTTT.

The chain carries TRBV6-6 and TRBJ1-1; D remains unclear. Trimming pared 0 bases from V and 2 bases from J, leaving 7 bases between. Germline V gene data show CDR1 as MNHNY and CDR2 as SVGAGI (reference sequence). The CDR3 has 14 amino acids. The CDR3 spells CASSYSGENTEAFF. Here the CDR3 DNA reads TGTGCCAGCAGTTACTCGGGAGAAAACACTGAAGCTTTCTTT.

The gene calls are TRBV18 and TRBJ2-7; D unclear. CDR3 size: 15 residues. CDR1 KGHSH and CDR2 LQKENI come from the germline V gene. Trimming pared 0 bases from V and 0 bases from J, leaving 9 bases between. For the CDR3, the DNA is TGTGCCAGCTCACCACCAGGCGGAAGCTCCTACGAGCAGTACTTC. It codes for CASSPPGGSSYEQYF.

In DNA form, the CDR3 reads TGTGCCAGCAGCTCGGGGACAGCTGAAGCTTTCTTT. Translating gives CASSSGTAEAFF. V gene TRBV5-6 combines with J gene TRBJ1-1; TRBD1 agrees at 7 bases. The junction had 2 bases not matched to a gene; V was cut back by 3 bases and J by 6 bases. From germline, CDR1 is SGHDT and CDR2 YYEEEE. This CDR3 contains 12 residues.

The chain recombines TRBV11-3 with TRBJ2-2, with D tentatively TRBD2 (6 bases). Germline CDR1 SGHNT, CDR2 YENEEA. The CDR3 has 16 amino acids. V was shortened by 5 bases and J by 4 bases, with 17 bases between the two germline ends. For the CDR3, the DNA is TGTGCCAGCAGCCCCTTTGGGGGGTCGAGCACCGGGGAGCTGTTTTTT. Translation: CASSPFGGSSTGELFF.

J is TRBJ2-7 and V is TRBV7-9; 7 positions match TRBD1. This CDR3 comprises 16 residues. V was pared by 4 bases and J by 3 bases, with 12 bases of the junction left unmatched. Germline V CDR1 and CDR2: SEHNR, FQNEAQ (reference sequence). This CDR3 is CASSSLDRTGFYEQYF. The CDR3 DNA is TGTGCCAGCAGCTCGTTAGACAGGACAGGATTCTACGAGCAGTACTTC. The full variable domain, completed using reference TRBV7-9 and TRBJ2-7, is DTGVSQNPRHKITKRGQNVTFRCDPISEHNRLYWYRQTLGQGPEFLTYFQNEAQLEKSRLLSDRFSAERPKGSFSTLEIQRTEQGDSAMYLCASSSLDRTGFYEQYFGPGTRLTVT.

This clone was seen just once. This chain connects TRBV9 to TRBJ2-1, with D unresolved. The CDR3 totals 14 residues. The germline V and J ends were trimmed by 0 bases and 8 bases, with 12 bases remaining between them. The germline gives CDR1 SGDLS, CDR2 YYNGEE. This CDR3 is CASSVAQEGDEQFF. The DNA for the CDR3 is TGTGCCAGCAGCGTAGCGCAGGAAGGCGATGAGCAGTTCTTC.

The chain carries TRBV11-2 and TRBJ2-2; D is ambiguous. V shed 0 bases and J shed 3 bases, with 5 bases lying between them. The CDR3 runs to 14 residues. Germline CDR1 SGHAT, CDR2 FQNNGV. CDR3 sequence: CASSLEQYTGELFF. DNA of the CDR3: TGTGCCAGCAGCTTAGAACAGTACACCGGGGAGCTGTTTTTT.

The chain links TRBV2 to TRBJ2-5; tentative D call: TRBD1 (5 bases). Germline CDR1 and CDR2: SNHLY and FYNNEI. The CDR3 extends over 15 amino acids. V was cut by 0 bases and J by 5 bases, with 13 bases left in between. CDR3 loop: CASSEANLKGETQYF. CDR3 in DNA: TGTGCCAGCAGTGAAGCTAACTTAAAGGGGGAGACCCAGTACTTC.

Remarks on this clone: The same CDR3 arises from other DNA sequences in this sample as well. The genes are TRBV6-5 and TRBJ2-5; 7 bases line up with TRBD2. The CDR3 runs 15 residues. In germline, CDR1 is MNHEY, CDR2 SVGAGI. J was trimmed by 5 bases and V by 0 bases; bases with no gene match: 6. In DNA, the CDR3 is TGTGCCAGCAGTTACTCGGGGGGGGGTGGGGAGACCCAGTACTTC. This gives the protein CASSYSGGGGETQYF.

This chain uses TRBV9 with TRBJ2-3; the match to TRBD2 covers 12 bases. CDR3 length: 17 amino acids. V lost 4 bases, J lost 0 bases, and 6 bases stayed unmatched. CDR1 is SGDLS and CDR2 is YYNGEE in the germline V gene. CDR3 sequence reads: CASSSGLAGLSTDTQYF. The CDR3 bases are TGTGCCAGCAGCTCCGGACTAGCGGGGTTGAGCACAGATACGCAGTATTTT.

This clone has only a few counts. The chain links TRBV21-1 to TRBJ2-2; the table names TRBD1, a call not compared with the DNA. TRBV21-1 is annotated as a pseudogene. CDR3 length: 14 amino acids. CDR3 bases: TGTGCCAGCAGCAAAGCCAGAAACACCGGGGAGCTGTTTTTT. This translates into CASSKARNTGELFF.

The chain has TRBV11-3 and TRBJ2-2; TRBD2 is a possible D gene (5 bases). Germline assignment: CDR1 SGHNT and CDR2 YENEEA. The ends were cut back, 6 bases at V and 0 bases at J, with 20 bases in the middle. The CDR3 is 18 amino acids. In DNA form, the CDR3 reads TGTGCCAGCAGTGGAGGTATGGGCACTACCACGAACACCGGGGAGCTGTTTTTT. Translated, it gives CASSGGMGTTTNTGELFF.

CDR3 DNA: TGTGCCACTAAGTCACTGCGGGTTAATTCACCCCTCCACTTT. Translating gives CATKSLRVNSPLHF. This chain connects TRBV19 to TRBJ1-6; D unresolved. CDR1 LNHDA and CDR2 SQIVND come from the germline V gene (reference sequence). This CDR3 contains 14 residues. Trimming pared 10 bases from V and 6 bases from J, leaving 16 bases between.

This chain connects TRBV7-9 to TRBJ1-4; D is perhaps TRBD1 (6 bases). The CDR3 consists of 14 residues. V lost 5 bases to trimming and J lost 4 bases, with 11 bases between them. From germline, CDR1 is SEHNR and CDR2 FQNEAQ (reference sequence). The CDR3 spells CASSPDRFNEKLFF. The CDR3 DNA reads TGTGCCAGCAGCCCGGACAGATTTAATGAAAAACTGTTTTTT.

The rearrangement uses TRBV7-2 and TRBJ2-5, with 9 bases that match TRBD2. The CDR3 has 18 residues. V was pared by 3 bases and J by 4 bases, with 15 bases of the junction left unmatched. Germline CDR1 and CDR2: SGHTA and FQGNSA. Here the CDR3 DNA reads TGTGCCAGCAGCTTGGAACTAGCGGGTGGCGCGGGGAGAGAGACCCAGTACTTC. Its translation: CASSLELAGGAGRETQYF.

V gene TRBV6-6 combines with J gene TRBJ1-2, with 9 bases lining up with TRBD1. V lost 4 bases, J lost 2 bases, and 5 bases stayed unmatched. This CDR3 comprises 15 residues. Germline assignment: CDR1 MNHNY and CDR2 SVGAGI (reference sequence). The CDR3 protein is CASSSTGGANYGYTF. The CDR3 region has the DNA TGTGCCAGCAGTTCCACAGGGGGCGCGAACTATGGCTACACCTTC.

The chain couples TRBV7-9 to TRBJ1-1, with TRBD1 as a possible D gene (6 bases). The germline gives CDR1 SEHNR, CDR2 FQNEAQ (reference sequence). The length of the CDR3 is 15 residues. V was trimmed by 6 bases and J by 6 bases, leaving 20 bases between them. The CDR3, as DNA: TGTGCCAGCAGACGAGTAGGGGGTAGAGTCCCTGAAGCTTTCTTT. As protein: CASRRVGGRVPEAFF. The whole variable domain, filled in from reference TRBV7-9 and TRBJ1-1, reads DTGVSQNPRHKITKRGQNVTFRCDPISEHNRLYWYRQTLGQGPEFLTYFQNEAQLEKSRLLSDRFSAERPKGSFSTLEIQRTEQGDSAMYLCASRRVGGRVPEAFFGQGTRLTVV.

This sequence joins TRBV5-1 and TRBJ1-5, with TRBD1 matching 8 bases. The CDR3 totals 15 residues. Germline V lookup: CDR1 SGHRS, CDR2 YFSETQ. V shed 4 bases and J 6 bases; nucleotides not matched to a gene: 9. The CDR3 region has the DNA TGCGCCAGCAGCCCCGGACAGGGAACAGGTCAGCCCCAGCATTTT. Protein: CASSPGQGTGQPQHF. The full variable domain, rest sourced from reference TRBV5-1 and TRBJ1-5, is KAGVTQTPRYLIKTRGQQVTLSCSPISGHRSVSWYQQTPGQGLQFLFEYFSETQRNKGNFPGRFSGRQFSNSRSEMNVSTLELGDSALYLCASSPGQGTGQPQHFGDGTRLSIL.

The chain has TRBV19 and TRBJ1-6; D is perhaps TRBD1 (6 bases). This CDR3 spans 14 amino acids. V lost 4 bases and J lost 5, with 9 bases in between. The germline V gene encodes CDR1 LNHDA and CDR2 SQIVND (reference sequence). This CDR3 is CASSRDTNNSPLHF. In DNA, the CDR3 is TGTGCCAGTAGTAGGGACACGAATAATTCACCCCTCCACTTT. The complete variable domain, with remaining parts taken from reference TRBV19 and TRBJ1-6, reads DGGITQSPKYLFRKEGQNVTLSCEQNLNHDAMYWYRQDPGQGLRLIYYSQIVNDFQKGDIAEGYSVSREKKESFPLTVTSAQKNPTAFYLCASSRDTNNSPLHFGNGTRLTVT.

The V call is TRBV5-1, the J call TRBJ1-1, with D perhaps matching TRBD1 (5 bases). The V and J ends lost 7 bases and 5 bases respectively, with 18 bases between them. The CDR3 has 14 residues. CDR1 is SGHRS, CDR2 YFSETQ, per germline. CDR3 sequence reads: CASRSGGGETEAFF. The CDR3 DNA is TGCGCCAGCCGATCCGGGGGGGGTGAAACTGAAGCTTTCTTT.

V is TRBV29-1 and J is TRBJ2-3; the D gene is possibly TRBD1 (5 bases). Germline values: CDR1 SQVTM, CDR2 ANQGSEA. The CDR3 is 12 residues long. Trimming shortened V by 5 bases and J by 4 bases, and 10 bases separated the two germline ends. In nucleotides, the CDR3 is TGCAGCGTTATCCAGGGTCCAGATACGCAGTATTTT. Translating it yields CSVIQGPDTQYF.

The rearrangement links TRBV14 to TRBJ1-1; D possibly corresponds to TRBD1 (5 bases). CDR3 size: 14 residues. V was cut by 6 bases and J by 2 bases, with 13 bases left in between. Germline V gene lookup returns CDR1 SGHDN and CDR2 FVKESK. The CDR3 DNA is TGTGCCAGCAGATACACAGGATCAAACACTGAAGCTTTCTTT. It yields the protein CASRYTGSNTEAFF.

The chain employs TRBV15 and TRBJ2-1, with a weak D call TRBD2 (6 bases). V was shortened by 3 bases and J by 4 bases, with 13 bases between the two germline ends. CDR3 size: 15 residues. Germline values: CDR1 LNHNV, CDR2 YYDKDF (reference sequence). The CDR3 sequence: CATSRGWEAYNEQFF. The CDR3 bases are TGTGCCACCAGCAGGGGGTGGGAGGCGTACAATGAGCAGTTCTTC.

This chain links TRBV5-6 with TRBJ1-2, with 11 bases that match TRBD1. The germline gives CDR1 SGHDT, CDR2 YYEEEE. This CDR3 is built from 14 residues. Losses at the gene ends were 3 bases for V and 9 bases for J; bases not matched to a gene: 7. The CDR3 bases are TGTGCCAGCAGCTCAGGACAGGGGGCTATCCGCTACACCTTC. It specifies CASSSGQGAIRYTF.

The genes are TRBV25-1 and TRBJ1-3; D may be TRBD1 (5 bases). The CDR3 consists of 15 residues. In germline, CDR1 is MGHDK, CDR2 SYGVNS. With 7 bases removed from V and 1 base from J, the gap between germline ends came to 14 bases. CDR3 sequence (DNA): TGTGCCAGCACTTCCGCGGCAGGGTCTGGAAACACCATATATTTT. Amino acid sequence: CASTSAAGSGNTIYF.